The clone carrying this TCR beta chain was counted a single time. As yet, its antigen is unknown. The data were obtained in a study of T-cell memory formation after mild COVID-19. One entry per CDR3 protein, called by TCRdb with MiXCR from the 5' RACE reads. The sample has hundreds of thousands of distinct CDR3 sequences, approximately 29% seen once. Notes on the study in general: Contracting CD8+ clones were enriched in EMRA, CD4+ mainly in CM and EM.

The V and J ends lost 2 bases and 6 bases, in that order; junction bases with no gene match: 5. This CDR3 region has 15 residues. Per the germline V gene, CDR1 is KGHDR and CDR2 is SFDVKD. The sequencing sample was made of PBMCs or a T cell subset sorted from them (not recorded which). This TCR derives from an adult woman who had mild COVID-19 (a few samples of this study predate the infection). Cell type and time point are not known. V usage is TRBV24-1 and J usage is TRBJ1-1, with 10 bases that match TRBD1. As DNA, the CDR3 is TGTGCCACCAGTGATTCCCGGGACAGGGGAGCTGAAGCTTTCTTT. Amino acid sequence: CATSDSRDRGAEAFF.